This T cell receptor (beta chain) was profiled in a study of PD-L1 blockade in urothelial cancer. About the study: Most patients, about 85% of the roughly 30, were males with bladder-origin cancer.

As for time point: pretreatment peripheral blood. Clones were sequenced by immunoSEQ multiplex PCR, and TCRdb holds only the in-frame ones, with some missing. The sample includes under 55,000 clones, 80% to 90% of them seen just once. The CDR3 is made up of 13 amino acids. V shed 0 bases and J shed 6 bases, with 10 bases lying between them. From germline, CDR1 is SGHRS and CDR2 YFSETQ. Sample: PBMCs, taken around atezolizumab (anti-PD-L1) treatment. The TCR originated in a man aged 65-85 years with urothelial cancer. The rearrangement uses TRBV5-1 and TRBJ2-7; D is perhaps TRBD1 (5 bases). The CDR3 DNA is TGCGCCAGCAGCTTGGGGTCTAGGGGCGAGCAGTACTTC. It is translated as CASSLGSRGEQYF.